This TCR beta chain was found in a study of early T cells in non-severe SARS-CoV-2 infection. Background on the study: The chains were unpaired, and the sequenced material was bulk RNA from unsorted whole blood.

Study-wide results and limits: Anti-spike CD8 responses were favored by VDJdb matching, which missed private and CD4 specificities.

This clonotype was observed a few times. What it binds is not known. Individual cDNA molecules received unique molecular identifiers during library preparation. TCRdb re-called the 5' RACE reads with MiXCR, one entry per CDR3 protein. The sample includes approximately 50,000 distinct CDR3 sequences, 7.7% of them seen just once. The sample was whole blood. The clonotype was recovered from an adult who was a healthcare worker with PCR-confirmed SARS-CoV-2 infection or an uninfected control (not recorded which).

The CDR3 nucleotides are TGTGCCAGCAGCCCCCGGGGCAGCACTGAAGCTTTCTTT. Residues: CASSPRGSTEAFF. The chain links TRBV12-3 or TRBV12-4 to TRBJ1-1; perhaps TRBD1 as D (5 bases). This CDR3 spans 13 amino acids. The V and J ends lost 6 bases and 4 bases respectively, with 12 bases between them.